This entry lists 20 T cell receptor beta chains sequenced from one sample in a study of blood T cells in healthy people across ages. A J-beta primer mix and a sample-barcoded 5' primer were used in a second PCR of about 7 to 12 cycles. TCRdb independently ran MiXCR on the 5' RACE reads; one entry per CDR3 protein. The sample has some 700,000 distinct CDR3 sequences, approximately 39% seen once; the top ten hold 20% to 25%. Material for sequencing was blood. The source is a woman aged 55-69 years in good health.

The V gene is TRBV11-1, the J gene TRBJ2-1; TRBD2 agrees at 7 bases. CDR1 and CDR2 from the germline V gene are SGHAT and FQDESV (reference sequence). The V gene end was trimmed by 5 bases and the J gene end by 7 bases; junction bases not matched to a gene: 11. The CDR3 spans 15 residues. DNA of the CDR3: TGTGCCAGCAGCCGAACTAGCGACCTGGGAAATGAGCAGTTCTTC. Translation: CASSRTSDLGNEQFF.

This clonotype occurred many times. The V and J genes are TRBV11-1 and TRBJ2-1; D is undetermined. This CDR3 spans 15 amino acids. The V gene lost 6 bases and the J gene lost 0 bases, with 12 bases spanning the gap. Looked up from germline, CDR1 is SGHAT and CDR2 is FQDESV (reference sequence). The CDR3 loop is CASSYLHSSYNEQFF. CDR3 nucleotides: TGTGCCAGCAGTTACCTACATAGCTCCTACAATGAGCAGTTCTTC.

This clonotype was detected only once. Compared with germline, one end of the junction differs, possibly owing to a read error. DNA for the CDR3: TGTGCTAGCAGCTTACAGCCGAACTACGAGCAGTACTTC. This gives the protein CASSLQPNYEQYF. V is TRBV7-7 and J is TRBJ2-5; D remains ambiguous. The J call may be mistaken, given a closer DNA end match to TRBJ2-7. The CDR3 loop spans 13 amino acids. Germline V gene sequence: CDR1 SSHAT, CDR2 FNYEAQ (reference sequence).

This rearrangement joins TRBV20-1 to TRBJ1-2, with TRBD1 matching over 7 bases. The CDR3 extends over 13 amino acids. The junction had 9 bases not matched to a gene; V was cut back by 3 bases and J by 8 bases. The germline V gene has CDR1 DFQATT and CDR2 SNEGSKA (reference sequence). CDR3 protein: CSASAQGKGGYTF. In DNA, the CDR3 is TGCAGTGCTAGTGCACAGGGGAAGGGGGGCTACACCTTC.

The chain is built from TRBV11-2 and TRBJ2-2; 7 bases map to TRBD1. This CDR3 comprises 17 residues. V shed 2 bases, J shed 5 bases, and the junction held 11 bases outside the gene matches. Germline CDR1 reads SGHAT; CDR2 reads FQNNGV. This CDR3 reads CASSLRYRDSLTGELFF. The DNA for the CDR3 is TGTGCCAGCAGCTTACGCTACCGGGACAGTCTTACCGGGGAGCTGTTTTTT.

The CDR3 is CSAREMQSTYEQYF. CDR3 DNA sequence: TGCAGTGCTAGAGAGATGCAGTCGACCTACGAGCAGTACTTC. The chain couples TRBV20-1 to TRBJ2-7; D is ambiguous. V lost 0 bases and J 2 bases, leaving 11 bases between the germline ends. The CDR3 has 14 amino acids. Germline V gene sequence: CDR1 DFQATT, CDR2 SNEGSKA (reference sequence).

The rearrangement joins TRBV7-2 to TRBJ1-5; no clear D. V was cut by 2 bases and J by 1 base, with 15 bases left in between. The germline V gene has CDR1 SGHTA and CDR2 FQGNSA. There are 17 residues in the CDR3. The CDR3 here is CASSLSPGARSNQPQHF. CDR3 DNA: TGTGCCAGCAGCTTATCCCCAGGAGCGCGGAGCAATCAGCCCCAGCATTTT.

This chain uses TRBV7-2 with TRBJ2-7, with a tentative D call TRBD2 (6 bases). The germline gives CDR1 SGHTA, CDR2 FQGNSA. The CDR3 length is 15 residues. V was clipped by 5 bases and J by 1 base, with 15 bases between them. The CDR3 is CASSPRTSRSYEQYF. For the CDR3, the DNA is TGTGCCAGCAGCCCCCGCACTAGCAGATCCTACGAGCAGTACTTC.

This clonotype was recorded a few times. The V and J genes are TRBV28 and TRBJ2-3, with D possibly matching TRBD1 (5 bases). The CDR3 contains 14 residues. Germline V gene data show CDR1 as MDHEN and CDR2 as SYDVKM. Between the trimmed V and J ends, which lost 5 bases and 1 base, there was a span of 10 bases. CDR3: CASSPLGGTDTQYF. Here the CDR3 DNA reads TGTGCCAGCAGTCCGTTAGGGGGCACAGATACGCAGTATTTT.

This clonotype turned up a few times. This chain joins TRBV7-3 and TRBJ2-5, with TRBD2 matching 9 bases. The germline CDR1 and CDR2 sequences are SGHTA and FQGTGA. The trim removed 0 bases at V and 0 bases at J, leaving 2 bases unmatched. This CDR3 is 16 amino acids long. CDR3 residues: CASSLTPSGNQETQYF. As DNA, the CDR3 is TGTGCCAGCAGCTTAACGCCTAGCGGGAACCAAGAGACCCAGTACTTC.

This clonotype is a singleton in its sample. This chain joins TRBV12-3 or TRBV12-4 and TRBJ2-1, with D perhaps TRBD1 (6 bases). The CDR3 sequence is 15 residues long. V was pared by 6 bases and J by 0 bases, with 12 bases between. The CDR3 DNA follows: TGTGCCAGCAGCAGGGGTTGGGACTCCTACAATGAGCAGTTCTTC. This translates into CASSRGWDSYNEQFF.

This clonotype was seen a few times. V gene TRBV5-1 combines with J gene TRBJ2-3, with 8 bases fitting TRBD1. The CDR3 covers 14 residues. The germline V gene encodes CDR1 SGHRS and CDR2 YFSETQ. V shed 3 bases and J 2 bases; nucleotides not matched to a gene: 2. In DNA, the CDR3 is TGCGCCAGCAGCTGGGGACAGGCCACAGATACGCAGTATTTT. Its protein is CASSWGQATDTQYF.

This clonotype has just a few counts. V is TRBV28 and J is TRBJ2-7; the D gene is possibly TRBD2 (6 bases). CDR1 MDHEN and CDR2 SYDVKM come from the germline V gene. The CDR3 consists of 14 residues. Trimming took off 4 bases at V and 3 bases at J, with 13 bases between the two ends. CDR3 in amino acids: CASSSGLSVYEQYF. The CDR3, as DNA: TGTGCCAGCAGTTCCGGACTATCCGTCTACGAGCAGTACTTC.

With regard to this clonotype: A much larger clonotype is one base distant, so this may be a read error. CDR3 protein: CSVESSAYKQYF. In DNA form, the CDR3 reads TGCAGCGTTGAAAGTAGCGCCTACAAGCAGTACTTC. V usage is TRBV29-1 and J usage is TRBJ2-7; D is perhaps TRBD2 (5 bases). The CDR3 contains 12 residues. CDR1 and CDR2 from the germline V gene are SQVTM and ANQGSEA.

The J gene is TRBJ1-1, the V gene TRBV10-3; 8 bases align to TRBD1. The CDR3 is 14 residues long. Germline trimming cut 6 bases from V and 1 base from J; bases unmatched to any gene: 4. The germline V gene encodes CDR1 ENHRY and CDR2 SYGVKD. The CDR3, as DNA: TGTGCCATCAGGCAGGGGGCCAGGAACACTGAAGCTTTCTTT. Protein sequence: CAIRQGARNTEAFF.

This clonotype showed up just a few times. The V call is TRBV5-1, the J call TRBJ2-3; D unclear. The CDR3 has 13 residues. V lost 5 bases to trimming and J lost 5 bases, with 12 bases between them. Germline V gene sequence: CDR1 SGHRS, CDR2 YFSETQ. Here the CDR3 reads CASRVAAQDTQYF. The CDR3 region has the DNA TGCGCCAGCAGGGTGGCAGCACAAGATACGCAGTATTTT.

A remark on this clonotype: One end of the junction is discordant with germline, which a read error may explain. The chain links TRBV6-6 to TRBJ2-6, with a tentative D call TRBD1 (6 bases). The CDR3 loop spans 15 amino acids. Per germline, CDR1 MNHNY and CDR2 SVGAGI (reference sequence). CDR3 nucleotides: TGTGCCAGCAGCTGGACAGCCTCTGGGGCCAGCGTCCTGACTTTC. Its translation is CASSWTASGASVLTF.

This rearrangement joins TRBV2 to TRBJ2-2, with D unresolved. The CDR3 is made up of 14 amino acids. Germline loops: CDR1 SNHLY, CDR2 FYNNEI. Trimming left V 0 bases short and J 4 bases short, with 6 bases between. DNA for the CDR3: TGTGCCAGCAGTGAAGCGACCAGCACCGGGGAGCTGTTTTTT. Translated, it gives CASSEATSTGELFF.

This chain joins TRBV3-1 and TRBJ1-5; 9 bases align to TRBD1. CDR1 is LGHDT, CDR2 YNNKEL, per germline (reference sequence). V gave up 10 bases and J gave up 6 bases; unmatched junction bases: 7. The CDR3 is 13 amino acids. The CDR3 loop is CANGTGKSQPQHF. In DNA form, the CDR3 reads TGTGCCAACGGGACAGGGAAAAGTCAGCCCCAGCATTTT. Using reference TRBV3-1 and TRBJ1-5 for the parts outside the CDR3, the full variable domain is DTAVSQTPKYLVTQMGNDKSIKCEQNLGHDTMYWYKQDSKKFLKIMFSYNNKELIINETVPNRFSPKSPDKAHLNLHINSLELGDSAVYFCANGTGKSQPQHFGDGTRLSIL.

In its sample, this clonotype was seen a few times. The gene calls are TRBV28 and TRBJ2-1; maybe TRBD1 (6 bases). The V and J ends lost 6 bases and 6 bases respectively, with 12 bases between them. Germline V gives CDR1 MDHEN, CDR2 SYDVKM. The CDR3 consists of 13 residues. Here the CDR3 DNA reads TGTGCCAGCAGGCGTCTGACAGGCAATGAGCAGTTCTTC. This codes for CASRRLTGNEQFF.